The rows below give T cell receptor beta chains drawn from one sample of a study of cytomegalovirus exposure and HLA in healthy donors. Assay: immunoSEQ multiplex PCR; the TCRdb copy retains only in-frame clones and omits some. The sample records 85,000 to 130,000 clones, approximately 81% being singletons. The sample taken for sequencing was PBMCs. The receptors derive from a male donor in good health and CMV-seropositive. Both conserved end residues are part of each CDR3. D genes are given only for firm matches. Some rows have no size entry. The others give once, few or many, or a class for an expanded clone.

CDR3 protein | CDR3 DNA | D gene | V gene | CDR3 length | clone size | J gene
CASSLGSSYNEQFF | TGTGCCAGCAGCCTGGGGAGCTCCTACAATGAGCAGTTCTTC | - | TRBV7-9 | 14 | - | TRBJ2-1
CASRQTESQETQYF | TGCGCCAGCAGGCAGACTGAGAGCCAAGAGACCCAGTACTTC | - | TRBV4-1 | 14 | - | TRBJ2-5
CAISRLSGETQYF | TGTGCCATCAGTAGACTATCTGGGGAGACCCAGTACTTC | - | TRBV10-3 | 13 | - | TRBJ2-5
CASSFRDRVIAEAFF | TGTGCCAGCAGCTTCCGGGACAGGGTTATAGCTGAAGCTTTCTTT | TRBD1 | TRBV7-8 | 15 | - | TRBJ1-1
CASSLVMNTEAFF | TGTGCCAGCAGCTTAGTCATGAACACTGAAGCTTTCTTT | - | TRBV7-9 | 13 | - | TRBJ1-1
CASSRGATTDTQYF | TGTGCCAGCAGCCGCGGGGCGACGACAGATACGCAGTATTTT | - | TRBV5-4 | 14 | - | TRBJ2-3
CASSQDLMRGTEAFF | TGTGCCAGCAGCCAAGATCTGATGAGGGGGACTGAAGCTTTCTTT | - | TRBV4-2 | 15 | - | TRBJ1-1
CASSQIPGANSPLHF | TGCGCCAGCAGCCAAATACCAGGGGCCAATTCACCCCTCCACTTT | - | TRBV4-3 | 15 | - | TRBJ1-6
CASSQDRANSGNTIYF | TGTGCCAGCAGCCAAGACAGGGCAAACTCTGGAAACACCATATATTTT | - | TRBV4-2 | 16 | - | TRBJ1-3
CATSRGTGPYEQYF | TGTGCCACCAGCAGAGGGACAGGTCCCTACGAGCAGTACTTC | TRBD1 | TRBV15 | 14 | - | TRBJ2-7
CASSLLEGAAGELFF | TGTGCCAGCAGCTTGTTGGAGGGCGCGGCCGGGGAGCTGTTTTTT | - | TRBV5-6 | 15 | few | TRBJ2-2
CASSPGGGQETQYF | TGCGCCAGCAGTCCGGGGGGGGGCCAAGAGACCCAGTACTTC | TRBD2 | TRBV23-1 | 14 | - | TRBJ2-5
CASSPWTVAEKLFF | TGTGCCAGCAGCCCCTGGACAGTAGCGGAAAAACTGTTTTTT | - | TRBV7-9 | 14 | few | TRBJ1-4
CASSSGQGRYEQYF | TGCGCCAGCAGTTCAGGACAGGGAAGATACGAGCAGTACTTC | TRBD1 | TRBV4-3 | 14 | - | TRBJ2-7
CASSYYRGNGQYF | TGTGCCAGCAGTTACTACAGGGGGAACGGGCAGTACTTC | TRBD1 | TRBV6-5 | 13 | - | TRBJ2-7
CATKTSGRVDTQYF | TGTGCCACTAAGACTAGCGGGCGGGTAGATACGCAGTATTTT | TRBD2 | TRBV5-6 | 14 | - | TRBJ2-3
CASSQGRMNTEAFF | TGTGCCAGCAGCCAAGGCAGAATGAACACTGAAGCTTTCTTT | - | TRBV4-2 | 14 | - | TRBJ1-1
CASSPGQLSTGELFF | TGTGCCAGCAGTCCGGGACAGCTTTCCACCGGGGAGCTGTTTTTT | TRBD1 | TRBV5-4 | 15 | once | TRBJ2-2
CASSSYTGTGDGYTF | TGTGCCAGCAGCTCGTACACCGGGACAGGGGACGGCTACACCTTC | TRBD1 | TRBV7-2 | 15 | - | TRBJ1-2
CASSPMGLAGGRETQYF | TGTGCCAGCAGCCCAATGGGACTAGCGGGGGGGCGAGAGACCCAGTACTTC | TRBD2 | TRBV7-3 | 17 | - | TRBJ2-5
CSVGGGADGYTF | TGCAGCGTTGGAGGGGGCGCGGATGGCTACACCTTC | TRBD1 | TRBV29-1 | 12 | - | TRBJ1-2
CACGGDSYEQYF | TGTGCCTGTGGGGGGGACTCCTACGAGCAGTACTTC | TRBD2 | TRBV30 | 12 | - | TRBJ2-7
CASSLVGEDGELFF | TGTGCCAGCAGCTTAGTAGGGGAGGACGGGGAGCTGTTTTTT | - | TRBV7-2 | 14 | - | TRBJ2-2
CAISETGGYEQYF | TGTGCCATCAGTGAGACCGGCGGCTACGAGCAGTACTTC | - | TRBV10-3 | 13 | - | TRBJ2-7
CASSFIQGQPQHF | TGTGCCAGCAGTTTTATACAGGGCCAGCCCCAGCATTTT | - | TRBV28 | 13 | - | TRBJ1-5
CASSFSSLLGQGVADTQYF | TGTGCCAGCAGCTTCAGCTCTTTACTGGGACAGGGGGTGGCAGATACGCAGTATTTT | TRBD1 | TRBV13 | 19 | - | TRBJ2-3
CASSSDRNTEAFF | TGTGCCAGCAGTTCCGACAGGAACACTGAAGCTTTCTTT | - | TRBV7-8 | 13 | - | TRBJ1-1
CAWSRNVVVAGELFF | TGTGCCTGGAGTCGAAATGTGGTAGTAGCCGGGGAGCTGTTTTTT | - | TRBV30 | 15 | - | TRBJ2-2
CASSPKLAGHTDTQYF | TGTGCCAGCTCCCCCAAACTAGCGGGGCACACAGATACGCAGTATTTT | TRBD2 | TRBV18 | 16 | - | TRBJ2-3
CASSLDRGYGYTF | TGTGCCAGCAGCTTAGACAGGGGATATGGCTACACCTTC | TRBD1 | TRBV7-8 | 13 | once | TRBJ1-2
CASTPGLTNYEQYF | TGTGCCAGCACCCCGGGACTGACGAACTACGAGCAGTACTTC | - | TRBV28 | 14 | - | TRBJ2-7
CASSLGPGGVSYGYTF | TGTGCCAGCAGCTTAGGCCCAGGGGGCGTCTCCTATGGCTACACCTTC | TRBD1 | TRBV13 | 16 | - | TRBJ1-2
CASSRTRSTNEKLFF | TGTGCCAGCAGTCGGACAAGATCAACTAATGAAAAACTGTTTTTT | - | TRBV28 | 15 | - | TRBJ1-4
CASSEPRDRDTEAFF | TGTGCCAGCAGCGAACCCAGGGACAGGGACACTGAAGCTTTCTTT | TRBD1 | TRBV5-6 | 15 | - | TRBJ1-1
CASSYSGEGAFF | TGTGCCAGCAGTTACTCCGGGGAGGGGGCTTTCTTT | - | TRBV6-5 | 12 | - | TRBJ1-1
CAWGAWDSNTEAFF | TGTGCCTGGGGGGCTTGGGACAGCAACACTGAAGCTTTCTTT | TRBD1 | TRBV30 | 14 | few | TRBJ1-1
CASRPPWRLAGGLYNEQFF | TGTGCCAGCAGACCACCATGGAGGTTAGCGGGGGGACTTTACAATGAGCAGTTCTTC | TRBD2 | TRBV7-9 | 19 | few | TRBJ2-1
CASSRTGEPSFSYEQYF | TGTGCCAGCAGCCGGACAGGGGAACCCTCCTTTTCCTACGAGCAGTACTTC | TRBD1 | TRBV27 | 17 | - | TRBJ2-7
CASSRRPGRNYGYTF | TGTGCCAGCAGCCGAAGGCCCGGCAGGAACTATGGCTACACCTTC | - | TRBV4-2 | 15 | - | TRBJ1-2
CASSIMGAGETQYF | TGTGCCAGTAGTATAATGGGGGCGGGAGAGACCCAGTACTTC | - | TRBV19 | 14 | - | TRBJ2-5
CASSQGESGGAGIYTEAFF | TGTGCCAGCAGCCAAGGAGAATCGGGGGGCGCCGGGATTTACACTGAAGCTTTCTTT | - | TRBV14 | 19 | - | TRBJ1-1
CAWTGGGYQYF | TGTGCCTGGACAGGGGGCGGGTATCAGTACTTC | TRBD1 | TRBV30 | 11 | - | TRBJ2-7
CASSEFGGGETQYF | TGTGCCAGCAGTGAATTCGGCGGGGGGGAGACCCAGTACTTC | TRBD2 | TRBV2 | 14 | once | TRBJ2-5
CASSQTGGNEKLFF | TGTGCCAGCAGCCAGACAGGGGGGAATGAAAAACTGTTTTTT | TRBD1 | TRBV7-2 | 14 | - | TRBJ1-4
CASRWDRADGYTF | TGTGCCAGTAGATGGGACAGGGCTGATGGCTACACCTTC | TRBD1 | TRBV19 | 13 | - | TRBJ1-2
CASSMVDYQPQHF | TGTGCCAGTAGTATGGTAGATTATCAGCCCCAGCATTTT | - | TRBV19 | 13 | - | TRBJ1-5
CAWSRRGVNGELFF | TGTGCCTGGAGTAGGCGGGGCGTTAACGGGGAGCTGTTTTTT | - | TRBV30 | 14 | - | TRBJ2-2
CASRIDRGTEAFF | TGTGCCAGTAGAATCGACAGGGGGACTGAAGCTTTCTTT | TRBD1 | TRBV19 | 13 | - | TRBJ1-1
CASSALRGPEQYF | TGTGCCAGCAGCGCCCTTAGAGGCCCCGAGCAGTACTTC | - | TRBV5-6 | 13 | - | TRBJ2-7
CASSLYGGGTEAFF | TGCGCCAGCAGCTTGTATGGCGGGGGCACTGAAGCTTTCTTT | - | TRBV5-1 | 14 | - | TRBJ1-1
CASSLAFARDTGELFF | TGTGCCAGCAGCTTAGCTTTCGCTAGAGACACCGGGGAGCTGTTTTTT | - | TRBV7-9 | 16 | - | TRBJ2-2
CASSQETGAYEQYF | TGTGCCAGCAGCCAAGAGACAGGGGCCTACGAGCAGTACTTC | TRBD1 | TRBV14 | 14 | - | TRBJ2-7